The 8 T cell receptor beta chains below all came from one sample that was sequenced in a study of CD8+ T cells in alopecia areata. Treatment: oral pan-JAK inhibitor, 5-10 mg twice daily. TCR sequencing used cDNA made by reverse transcription of extracted RNA. Only in-frame clones appear in the TCRdb table, and some are missing; sequencing was by immunoSEQ multiplex PCR. Here the sample spans under 200,000 clones, less than 80% being singletons. Sequenced material: CD4+ T cells sorted from blood, taken at week 24, from a patient treated with tofacitinib. The origin of the receptors is a human donor with alopecia areata.

The chain uses TRBV5-1 and TRBJ2-7; a possible D gene is TRBD1 (6 bases). Trimming removed 4 bases at V and 4 bases at J, with 18 bases between. Germline loops: CDR1 SGHRS, CDR2 YFSETQ. CDR3 size: 15 residues. The CDR3 nucleotides read TGCGCCAGCAGCCCCTACCTTGGGGGCGAGTACGAGCAGTACTTC. This codes for CASSPYLGGEYEQYF.

Comments on this clone: Other DNA variants within this sample encode the same CDR3. The chain has TRBV30 and TRBJ1-3; maybe TRBD1 (5 bases). Trimming stripped 4 bases from V and 1 base from J, with 5 bases between. Germline V CDR1 and CDR2: GTSNPN, SVGIG (reference sequence). The CDR3 length is 12 residues. DNA for the CDR3: TGTGCCTGGACAGGGTCTGGAAACACCATATATTTT. Translating it yields CAWTGSGNTIYF. The entire variable domain, with the rest obtained from reference TRBV30 and TRBJ1-3, is as follows: SQTIHQWPATLVQPVGSPLSLECTVEGTSNPNLYWYRQAAGRGLQLLFYSVGIGQISSEVPQNLSASRPQDRQFILSSKKLLLSDSGFYLCAWTGSGNTIYFGEGSWLTVV.

V gene TRBV30 combines with J gene TRBJ1-1; D is unclear. Germline V lookup: CDR1 GTSNPN, CDR2 SVGIG (reference sequence). The CDR3 is 14 amino acids. V was clipped by 2 bases and J by 4 bases, with 14 bases between them. CDR3 residues: CAWSIGPTGTEAFF. The CDR3 region has the DNA TGTGCCTGGAGTATAGGACCAACCGGCACTGAAGCTTTCTTT.

This clone has just a few counts. This sequence joins TRBV5-1 and TRBJ1-1; D perhaps matches TRBD1 (6 bases). CDR1 is SGHRS and CDR2 is YFSETQ in the germline V gene. CDR3 length: 14 amino acids. Trimming pared 3 bases from V and 1 base from J, leaving 10 bases between. The CDR3 sequence: CASSWGPGNTEAFF. Here the CDR3 DNA reads TGCGCCAGCAGCTGGGGGCCGGGGAACACTGAAGCTTTCTTT.

This chain links TRBV15 with TRBJ1-5; 8 bases line up with TRBD1. From germline, CDR1 is LNHNV and CDR2 YYDKDF (reference sequence). The junction had 13 bases not matched to a gene; V was cut back by 0 bases and J by 0 bases. CDR3 size: 20 residues. CDR3 protein: CATSREYPDRVLDSNQPQHF. CDR3 coding DNA: TGTGCCACCAGCAGAGAGTACCCGGACAGGGTCCTAGATAGCAATCAGCCCCAGCATTTT. The full variable domain, rest sourced from reference TRBV15 and TRBJ1-5, is DAMVIQNPRYQVTQFGKPVTLSCSQTLNHNVMYWYQQKSSQAPKLLFHYYDKDFNNEADTPDNFQSRRPNTSFCFLDIRSPGLGDTAMYLCATSREYPDRVLDSNQPQHFGDGTRLSIL.

The V gene is TRBV11-3, the J gene TRBJ1-1; D call uncertain. CDR1 is SGHNT, CDR2 YENEEA, per germline. V was clipped by 1 base and J by 1 base, with 7 bases between them. CDR3 length equals 14 residues. This CDR3 reads CASSLAGSNTEAFF. DNA of the CDR3: TGTGCCAGCAGCTTAGCTGGGTCGAACACTGAAGCTTTCTTT. Combining the CDR3 with reference TRBV11-3 and TRBJ1-1 gives the whole variable domain EAGVVQSPRYKIIEKKQPVAFWCNPISGHNTLYWYLQNLGQGPELLIRYENEEAVDDSQLPKDRFSAERLKGVDSTLKIQPAELGDSAVYLCASSLAGSNTEAFFGQGTRLTVV.

The chain has TRBV13 and TRBJ1-6, with D possibly TRBD1 on 5 matching bases. Trimming shortened V by 0 bases and J by 12 bases, and 9 bases separated the two germline ends. From germline, CDR1 is PRHDT and CDR2 FYEKMQ (reference sequence). This CDR3 has 13 residues. The CDR3 sequence: CASSLGPGVPLHF. CDR3 DNA: TGTGCCAGCAGCTTAGGACCGGGGGTACCCCTCCACTTT.

This clone was detected only a few times. The rearrangement joins TRBV10-3 to TRBJ2-3; no clear D gene. V was clipped by 6 bases and J by 6 bases, with 25 bases between them. Germline CDR1 is ENHRY and CDR2 is SYGVKD. The CDR3 is 17 residues long. CDR3 coding DNA: TGTGCCATCAGACTAACCAAAGACCCCCGGTTTGTGGATACGCAGTATTTT. Its translation is CAIRLTKDPRFVDTQYF.